This T cell receptor (beta chain) is drawn from a study of regulatory T cells in long-lasting Graves disease. This clonotype has just a few counts. Its cognate antigen is unknown. CDR3 regions were amplified by Arm-PCR using iRepertoire HTBI primers to build TCR beta libraries. TCRdb re-analysed the multiplex PCR reads in MiXCR, keeping a single row per CDR3 protein. The repertoire holds about 520,000 distinct CDR3 sequences, with 9.5% to 15% as singletons. Study-wide points: Peripheral blood, not thyroid tissue, was the sole material studied.

As to time point: newly diagnosed GD, antithyroid drugs for less than 3 months. The TCR library used RNA extracted from PBMCs. In addition, the sample was reused for a study of T cells in Graves' hyperthyroidism and ophthalmopathy. This second report adds: HTBI primers were employed in a first-round RT-PCR of the TCR CDR3.

Material: peripheral blood mononuclear cells (PBMCs), obtained at new diagnosis, from a patient treated with antithyroid drugs. The receptor was isolated from a woman in her 30s with Graves disease.

The CDR3 here is CASSADYNQPQHF. As DNA, the CDR3 is TGCGCCAGCAGTGCAGACTACAATCAGCCCCAGCATTTT. The chain combines TRBV10-1 with TRBJ1-5; no clear D gene. Germline CDR1 is WNHNN and CDR2 is SYGVQD (reference sequence). Trimming took 4 bases from V and 3 from J, leaving 7 bases between them. The CDR3 has 13 amino acids.